The T cell receptor beta chain described here comes from a study of OX40 agonist ivuxolimab in advanced cancers. Study as a whole: Ivuxolimab doses were 0.01, 0.1, 0.3, 1.5, 3 or 10 mg/kg every 2 weeks. Study-wide points: Circulating CD4+ and CD8+ T cells showed clonal expansion by week 6 at 0.1 to 3.0 mg/kg.

Assay used: immunoSEQ multiplex PCR; TCRdb lists only in-frame clones, some missing. The profile shows 95,000 to 100,000 clones, 90% of them singletons. Germline CDR1 SGHAT, CDR2 FQNNGV. The CDR3 loop spans 14 amino acids. V was clipped by 5 bases and J by 7 bases, with 18 bases between them. This clone was seen only a few times. The target antigen is unknown. The rearrangement joins TRBV11-2 to TRBJ2-7; perhaps TRBD1 as D (6 bases). This TCR derives from an adult with an advanced solid tumor such as melanoma, head and neck, liver or kidney cancer. The starting material was CD4+ or CD8+ T cells sorted from blood, obtained in a trial of the OX40 agonist ivuxolimab. The CDR3 is CASSQGQSYVEQYF. Written as DNA, the CDR3 is TGTGCCAGCAGCCAGGGACAATCCTACGTTGAGCAGTACTTC. Full variable domain (missing parts from reference TRBV11-2 and TRBJ2-7): EAGVAQSPRYKIIEKRQSVAFWCNPISGHATLYWYQQILGQGPKLLIQFQNNGVVDDSQLPKDRFSAERLKGVDSTLKIQPAKLEDSAVYLCASSQGQSYVEQYFGPGTRLTVT.